Below are 26 T cell receptor beta chains sequenced from a single sample in a study of T cells in Graves' hyperthyroidism and ophthalmopathy. RNA transcripts gave rise to amplified TCR beta CDR3 regions. The TCR CDR3 first-round RT-PCR relied on the HTBI primer set. A single record per CDR3 protein comes from TCRdb applying MiXCR to the multiplex PCR reads. The sample shows a few hundred thousand distinct CDR3 sequences, more than 15% of them seen only once. Sequencing was performed on blood. These receptors all come from a woman between 40 and 55 years old with Graves' ophthalmopathy.

This sequence joins TRBV20-1 and TRBJ2-1; 12 bases align to TRBD2. The CDR3 consists of 16 residues. The germline gives CDR1 DFQATT, CDR2 SNEGSKA (reference sequence). The trim removed 0 bases at V and 8 bases at J, leaving 8 bases unmatched. The CDR3 DNA reads as TGCAGTGCTAGAGATCCCGGGCTAGCGGGAGGGGATGAGCAGTTCTTC. It translates to CSARDPGLAGGDEQFF.

This clonotype occurred many times. The V call is TRBV2, the J call TRBJ1-6; D possibly corresponds to TRBD1 (5 bases). Germline loops: CDR1 SNHLY, CDR2 FYNNEI. The CDR3 contains 15 residues. Trimming took 6 bases from V and 7 from J, leaving 16 bases between them. CDR3 nucleotides: TGTGCCAGCAGCCCCTCTAGCGGGGCCAATTCACCCCTCCACTTT. This translates into CASSPSSGANSPLHF.

The V and J genes are TRBV4-2 and TRBJ1-1, with D perhaps TRBD1 (5 bases). The V gene lost 4 bases and the J gene lost 5 bases, with 14 bases spanning the gap. The length of the CDR3 is 14 residues. Germline assignment: CDR1 LGHNA and CDR2 YNFKEQ. The CDR3, as DNA: TGTGCCAGCAGCCCCGCCCCGGGGGGGACTGAAGCTTTCTTT. Translated, it gives CASSPAPGGTEAFF.

The chain employs TRBV7-3 and TRBJ2-3, with 7 bases fitting TRBD2. This CDR3 is 13 amino acids long. Germline V gene lookup returns CDR1 SGHTA and CDR2 FQGTGA. The V gene end was trimmed by 3 bases and the J gene end by 7 bases; junction bases not matched to a gene: 4. The CDR3 DNA sequence: TGTGCCAGCAGCTTGGGAGGGCCAAATACGCAGTATTTT. This sequence encodes CASSLGGPNTQYF.

This clonotype was observed a few times. The chain couples TRBV7-9 to TRBJ1-1; no clear D. The germline V and J ends were trimmed by 1 base and 2 bases, with 17 bases remaining between them. The CDR3 is made up of 17 amino acids. Germline V gene lookup returns CDR1 SEHNR and CDR2 FQNEAQ (reference sequence). CDR3 residues: CASSLVPGSRFNTEAFF. DNA for the CDR3: TGTGCCAGCAGCTTAGTCCCGGGGTCTCGGTTTAACACTGAAGCTTTCTTT.

This clonotype was recorded at least ten times. The chain uses TRBV6-1 and TRBJ1-1; D is perhaps TRBD1 (5 bases). This CDR3 contains 13 residues. Germline V gene data show CDR1 as MNHNS and CDR2 as SASEGT. V lost 6 bases and J 5 bases, leaving 13 bases between the germline ends. The CDR3 reads CASRTGGVTEAFF. The CDR3 region has the DNA TGTGCCAGCAGGACGGGAGGGGTTACTGAAGCTTTCTTT.

The V gene is TRBV19, the J gene TRBJ1-3, with D possibly TRBD1 on 5 matching bases. V gave up 7 bases and J gave up 0 bases, with 10 bases separating them. This CDR3 is 14 amino acids long. Germline V lookup: CDR1 LNHDA, CDR2 SQIVND (reference sequence). CDR3 nucleotides: TGTGCCAGTACAAACAGGATCTCTGGAAACACCATATATTTT. Residues: CASTNRISGNTIYF.

This clonotype appeared many times. The chain couples TRBV6-2 or TRBV6-3 to TRBJ1-6; D remains unclear. V was pared by 6 bases and J by 0 bases, with 9 bases between. The CDR3 sequence is 15 residues long. Germline CDR1 is MNHEY and CDR2 is SVGEGT. The CDR3 sequence: CASSKEYSYNSPLHF. In DNA form, the CDR3 reads TGTGCCAGCAGCAAGGAGTACTCCTATAATTCACCCCTCCACTTT.

This clonotype was counted between two and nine times. The chain links TRBV9 to TRBJ2-7; the D is unclear. Trimming took 9 bases from V and 1 from J, leaving 14 bases between them. The CDR3 runs 13 residues. Germline V lookup: CDR1 SGDLS, CDR2 YYNGEE. The CDR3 loop reads CATQRPPSYEQYF. The CDR3 DNA follows: TGTGCCACCCAGAGGCCTCCATCCTACGAGCAGTACTTC.

A note on this clonotype: It may be a read error: a sequence one base away is much more abundant. This chain joins TRBV5-1 and TRBJ2-3, with 9 bases aligning to TRBD1. CDR1 and CDR2 (germline): SGHRS, YFSETQ. J lost 4 bases, V lost 4 bases, and 7 bases had no gene match. This CDR3 has 15 residues. This CDR3 reads CASSPGTGISDTQYF. CDR3 bases: TGCGCCAGCAGCCCCGGGACAGGGATTTCAGATACGCAGTATTTT.

This clonotype has more than one count but fewer than ten. This chain links TRBV5-1 with TRBJ2-5; D not resolved. Per the germline V gene, CDR1 is SGHRS and CDR2 is YFSETQ. This CDR3 contains 14 residues. Trimming took 4 bases from V and 5 from J, leaving 15 bases between them. The CDR3 protein is CASSPLPSGETQYF. DNA of the CDR3: TGCGCCAGCAGCCCCCTCCCCAGTGGTGAGACCCAGTACTTC.

This clonotype is a singleton in its sample. The chain has TRBV6-1 and TRBJ1-2; D call uncertain. Germline V gene sequence: CDR1 MNHNS, CDR2 SASEGT. This CDR3 is built from 11 residues. V was pared by 10 bases and J by 4 bases, with 10 bases between. CDR3 in DNA: TGTGCCACCGCGTGGGGCTATGGCTACACCTTC. Amino acids: CATAWGYGYTF.

The V and J genes are TRBV7-9 and TRBJ2-2, with D hard to call. Germline CDR1 SEHNR, CDR2 FQNEAQ (reference sequence). The CDR3 runs 13 residues. The V gene lost 8 bases and the J gene lost 6 bases, with 13 bases spanning the gap. In nucleotides, the CDR3 is TGTGCCAGCGGATCTCTGGGGTCCGGGGAGCTGTTTTTT. It is translated as CASGSLGSGELFF.

This clonotype has a count of ten or more. The rearrangement joins TRBV30 to TRBJ2-1; D remains ambiguous. Germline assignment: CDR1 GTSNPN and CDR2 SVGIG (reference sequence). Trimming took 0 bases from V and 9 from J, leaving 9 bases between them. The CDR3 runs 12 residues. The CDR3 DNA is TGTGCCTGGAGTGTACTGAAGGGTGAGCAGTTCTTC. Amino acid sequence: CAWSVLKGEQFF.

The rearrangement uses TRBV10-1 and TRBJ2-7; 10 nucleotides match TRBD2. Germline values: CDR1 WNHNN, CDR2 SYGVQD (reference sequence). The CDR3 extends over 15 amino acids. Germline trimming cut 7 bases from V and 2 bases from J; bases unmatched to any gene: 8. Written as DNA, the CDR3 is TGCGCCAGCACCACAGGACTAGCGGAGACCTACGAGCAGTACTTC. Amino acids: CASTTGLAETYEQYF.

This clonotype was seen at least ten times. The chain uses TRBV15 and TRBJ1-1, with D unclear. V was trimmed by 0 bases and J by 7 bases, leaving 12 bases between them. The CDR3 is 14 residues long. The germline V gene encodes CDR1 LNHNV and CDR2 YYDKDF (reference sequence). CDR3 in amino acids: CATSRDLSAVEAFF. As DNA, the CDR3 is TGTGCCACCAGCAGAGATCTTTCCGCCGTTGAAGCTTTCTTT. The whole variable domain, remainder taken from reference TRBV15 and TRBJ1-1, is DAMVIQNPRYQVTQFGKPVTLSCSQTLNHNVMYWYQQKSSQAPKLLFHYYDKDFNNEADTPDNFQSRRPNTSFCFLDIRSPGLGDTAMYLCATSRDLSAVEAFFGQGTRLTVV.

This clonotype has a count of ten or more. The genes are TRBV2 and TRBJ1-1; 9 nucleotides align to TRBD1. The germline V gene has CDR1 SNHLY and CDR2 FYNNEI. J gave up 4 bases and V 6 bases, and 3 bases lay outside the gene matches. The CDR3 consists of 13 residues. The CDR3 region has the DNA TGTGCCAGCAGAGGACAGGGGATCACTGAAGCTTTCTTT. Its translation is CASRGQGITEAFF.

V and J are TRBV5-1 and TRBJ1-2; possible D gene TRBD1, 5 bases. Between the trimmed V and J ends, which lost 2 bases and 6 bases, there was a span of 8 bases. The CDR3 runs to 12 residues. Germline lookup yields CDR1 SGHRS and CDR2 YFSETQ. The CDR3 reads CASSFQGDGYTF. The CDR3 DNA reads TGCGCCAGCAGCTTCCAGGGAGATGGCTACACCTTC.

This chain links TRBV10-3 with TRBJ2-1; 7 bases agree with TRBD2. The CDR3 has 13 residues. Germline V lookup: CDR1 ENHRY, CDR2 SYGVKD. With V trimmed by 2 bases and J by 13 bases, 8 bases remained unmatched. The CDR3 DNA reads TGTGCCATCAGTGAGCTCCCTGGGGGGGTCCAGTTCTTC. Its translation: CAISELPGGVQFF.

This clonotype appeared many times. The V gene is TRBV27, the J gene TRBJ2-4, with D unclear. The germline V gene has CDR1 MNHEY and CDR2 SMNVEV (reference sequence). This CDR3 comprises 13 residues. Trimming took 4 bases from V and 9 from J, leaving 13 bases between them. The CDR3 coding sequence is TGTGCCAGCAGTTCGAGTCAGTTTGGCATTCAGTACTTC. Protein sequence: CASSSSQFGIQYF.

In this sample, this clonotype turned up many times. V usage is TRBV7-3 and J usage is TRBJ2-5; D unclear. Germline lookup yields CDR1 SGHTA and CDR2 FQGTGA. The germline V and J ends were trimmed by 5 bases and 2 bases, with 9 bases remaining between them. The CDR3 loop spans 13 amino acids. The CDR3 spells CASSAYHQETQYF. The CDR3 DNA follows: TGTGCCAGCAGCGCCTATCATCAAGAGACCCAGTACTTC.

The genes are TRBV7-9 and TRBJ2-1; 11 nucleotides agree with TRBD1. This CDR3 has 15 residues. The germline V gene has CDR1 SEHNR and CDR2 FQNEAQ (reference sequence). The trim removed 4 bases at V and 8 bases at J, leaving 7 bases unmatched. The CDR3 bases are TGTGCCAGCAGCTGGGGGACAGGGGGTAACTATGAGCAGTTCTTC. It yields the protein CASSWGTGGNYEQFF.

The chain is built from TRBV20-1 and TRBJ2-1, with 7 positions matching TRBD2. The length of the CDR3 is 13 residues. In germline, CDR1 is DFQATT, CDR2 SNEGSKA (reference sequence). The junction had 9 bases not matched to a gene; V was cut back by 6 bases and J by 7 bases. CDR3 in amino acids: CSAPGSGVNEQFF. In nucleotides, the CDR3 is TGCAGTGCCCCCGGGAGCGGGGTAAATGAGCAGTTCTTC.

This clonotype has ten or more counts. The chain recombines TRBV28 with TRBJ2-1; no clear D. Germline lookup yields CDR1 MDHEN and CDR2 SYDVKM. The CDR3 spans 13 residues. The V end was cut by 7 bases, the J end by 1 base, with 8 bases between. The CDR3 loop reads CASITGSYNEQFF. Written as DNA, the CDR3 is TGTGCCAGCATCACGGGTTCCTACAATGAGCAGTTCTTC.

Written as DNA, the CDR3 is TGTGCCATCAGCGCTCTAGCGGGAGTCCACGAGCAGTACTTC. It is translated as CAISALAGVHEQYF. V usage is TRBV10-3 and J usage is TRBJ2-7; 10 nucleotides line up with TRBD2. V lost 6 bases to trimming and J lost 5 bases; unmatched junction nucleotides: 7. CDR3 size: 14 residues. Looked up from germline, CDR1 is ENHRY and CDR2 is SYGVKD.

The V gene is TRBV10-1, the J gene TRBJ1-1, with no clear D. The CDR3 is 14 residues long. Germline V gene sequence: CDR1 WNHNN, CDR2 SYGVQD (reference sequence). Deletions cut 4 bases from V and 0 bases from J, with 9 bases between. CDR3 sequence (DNA): TGCGCCAGCAGTGCTGGAGGAATGAACACTGAAGCTTTCTTT. It encodes CASSAGGMNTEAFF.